These T cell receptor beta chains were read from a single sample in a study of graft-versus-host responses after intestinal transplantation. Produced via immunoSEQ multiplex PCR; TCRdb's table is partial and in-frame only. The table lists about 15,000 clones, around two fifths of them singletons, with roughly 15% in the top ten. The material was alloreactive CD8+ T cells from a mixed lymphocyte reaction culture, obtained before intestinal transplant. These receptors all stem from a human patient who received an intestinal transplant. CDR3s include the opening cysteine and the closing phenylalanine or tryptophan.

>TRBV2
CANTVQSRTGELFF
>TRBV6-5
CASRFRGGVYEQYF
>TRBV6-5
CASSFGTGDGYTF
>TRBV13
CASSLRQLSYNEQFF
>TRBV19
CASSTDSSYEQYF
>TRBV30
CAWSSGTSGSTQYF
>TRBV10-3
CAISESGAVYEQYF
>TRBV5-4
CASSRTTGGYGAFF
>TRBV9
CASSVSRAGGYYGYTF
>TRBV2
CASTDRADTQYF
>TRBV28
CASSLGQEISYEQYF
>TRBV13
CASSPRQGNSPLHF
>TRBV4-1
CASSQVGDSSRGYTF
>TRBV7-6
CASSSGVAGGNTIYF
>TRBV6-1
CASSAGDYSEQYF
>TRBV7-6
CASSLSGGDGYEQYF
>TRBV13
CASSFRDIRTGANVLTF
>TRBV27
CASSLGLIYEQYF
>TRBV5-1
CASRRTGETQYF
>TRBV7-9
CASSLTNTGELFF
>TRBV6-6
CATITGGGETQYF
>TRBV9
CASSVATTGPKTNYGYTF
>TRBV9
CASSPEGGGPEDTQYF
>TRBV19
CASSIAPVYEQYF
>TRBV10-2
CASRPQRGGELFF
>TRBV18
CASSRGVGTTLNEQFF
>TRBV14
CASSQDGSSYNEQFF
>TRBV29-1
CSGEVLGELFF
>TRBV6-8
CASSPGSYGYTF
>TRBV29-1
CSVMDSWGGRMNTEAFF
>TRBV13
CASSLGPGKTEAFF
>TRBV5-8
CASSLGGFSYEQYF
>TRBV9
CASSPTGVAEAFF
>TRBV23-1
CASSSGTSPGKLFF
>TRBV6-5
CASSPRTASGYEQYF
>TRBV9
CASSVGGLTDEQFF
>TRBV6-1
CASSPTGDYEQYF
>TRBV30
CAWSGGSSYEQYF
>TRBV28
CASSLVGTSSNEQYF
>TRBV28
CASSFTGNTIYF
>TRBV27
CASSYTGQGEYGYTF
>TRBV19
CASSTGQGGQPQHF
>TRBV6-6
CASSYDGAGNYGYTF
>TRBV7-8
CASSLGDRDQPQHF